This record looks at one TCR beta chain sequence and its context. Antigen: not known. This entry is derived from a study of shared clonotypes between healthy human individuals. The wider study: Used for every donor were three CD4 naive, three CD4 memory, two CD8 naive and one CD8 memory plate. Study-wide results and caveats: At large depth, rarefaction still showed sorted-subset sequencing to be incomplete.

The J segment lost 0 bases and the V segment lost 4 bases, leaving 2 bases of the junction unmatched. There are 15 residues in the CDR3. The germline V gene has CDR1 ENHRY and CDR2 SYGVKD. A split of CD4+ cells into CD45RA+ naive and CD45RA-negative memory subsets was performed. At the deep level, the assay was run. Data came from immunoSEQ multiplex PCR; TCRdb stores just in-frame clones and leaves some out. The data show a few million clones, nearly 97% seen once. The rearrangement uses TRBV10-3 and TRBJ2-2; 7 nucleotides line up with TRBD2. The material sequenced was naive CD4+ T cells sorted from blood. Subset of the sample: CD45RA+ positively selected. The clonotype was recovered from a man in his late teens or twenties in good health. The CDR3 DNA reads as TGTGCCATCAGTGGACTAGCATCGAACACCGGGGAGCTGTTTTTT. Protein sequence: CAISGLASNTGELFF.